One T cell receptor beta chain is described in this entry. The antigen is unknown. This CDR3 has 18 residues. Germline V lookup: CDR1 SEHNR, CDR2 FQNEAQ (reference sequence). The trim removed 5 bases at V and 0 bases at J, leaving 7 bases unmatched. TCR alpha and beta CDR3 regions were amplified from RNA using iRepertoire nested multiplex PCR. One-step reverse transcription and amplification started from approximately 100-400 ng of tissue mRNA or PBMC total RNA. TCRdb analysed the multiplex PCR reads with MiXCR anew, one entry per CDR3 protein. This sample has around 130,000 distinct CDR3 sequences, with around 23% found just once. This record comes from a study of glioma-infiltrating T cells. Findings and caveats of the study: Tissue and blood shared very few CDR3 sequences.

The sequence came from a human donor with low-grade glioma or glioblastoma, undergoing nonglioma brain surgery, or in good health (not recorded which). The specimen was glioma tissue, nonneoplastic brain tissue, or PBMCs (not recorded which). The chain recombines TRBV7-9 with TRBJ2-3, with 14 positions matching TRBD2. The CDR3 sequence is CASSRGLAGGLSTDTQYF. CDR3 DNA sequence: TGTGCCAGCAGCCGTGGACTAGCGGGGGGACTAAGCACAGATACGCAGTATTTT. Full variable domain (rest looked up from reference TRBV7-9 and TRBJ2-3): DTGVSQNPRHKITKRGQNVTFRCDPISEHNRLYWYRQTLGQGPEFLTYFQNEAQLEKSRLLSDRFSAERPKGSFSTLEIQRTEQGDSAMYLCASSRGLAGGLSTDTQYFGPGTRLTVL.